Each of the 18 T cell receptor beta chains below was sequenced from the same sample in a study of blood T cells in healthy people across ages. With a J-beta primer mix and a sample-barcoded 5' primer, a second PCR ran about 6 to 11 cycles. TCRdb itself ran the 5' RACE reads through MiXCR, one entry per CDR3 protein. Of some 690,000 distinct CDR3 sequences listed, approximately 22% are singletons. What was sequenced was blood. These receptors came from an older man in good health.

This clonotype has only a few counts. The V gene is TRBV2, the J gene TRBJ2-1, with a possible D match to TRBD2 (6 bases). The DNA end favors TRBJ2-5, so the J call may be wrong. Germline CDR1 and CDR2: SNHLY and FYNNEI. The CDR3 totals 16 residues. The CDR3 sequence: CASSFRLGGDMTTQYF. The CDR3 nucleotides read TGTGCCAGCAGTTTTCGACTTGGCGGGGATATGACTACCCAGTACTTC.

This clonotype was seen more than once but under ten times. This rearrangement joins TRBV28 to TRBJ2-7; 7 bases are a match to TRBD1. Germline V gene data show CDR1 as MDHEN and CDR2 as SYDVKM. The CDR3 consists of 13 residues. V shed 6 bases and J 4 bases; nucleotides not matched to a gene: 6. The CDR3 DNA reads TGTGCCAGCAGCAACTACAGGGGATACGAGCAGTACTTC. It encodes CASSNYRGYEQYF. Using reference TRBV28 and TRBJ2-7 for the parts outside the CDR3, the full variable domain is DVKVTQSSRYLVKRTGEKVFLECVQDMDHENMFWYRQDPGLGLRLIYFSYDVKMKEKGDIPEGYSVSREKKERFSLILESASTNQTSMYLCASSNYRGYEQYFGPGTRLTVT.

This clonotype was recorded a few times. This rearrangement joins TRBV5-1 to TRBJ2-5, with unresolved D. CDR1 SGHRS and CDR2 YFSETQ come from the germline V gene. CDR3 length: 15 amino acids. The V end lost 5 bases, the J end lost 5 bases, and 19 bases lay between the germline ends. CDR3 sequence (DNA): TGCGCCAGCAGTGGTCGGGCCGCCGGGTTTGAGACCCAGTACTTC. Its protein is CASSGRAAGFETQYF.

The CDR3 DNA reads TGCAGTGCTTCGGACGGTTCCTATGGCTACACCTTC. It translates to CSASDGSYGYTF. The chain recombines TRBV20-1 with TRBJ1-2; D remains ambiguous. V dropped 5 bases and J dropped 4 bases, with 11 bases sitting between them. Germline V gives CDR1 DFQATT, CDR2 SNEGSKA (reference sequence). The CDR3 is 12 residues long.

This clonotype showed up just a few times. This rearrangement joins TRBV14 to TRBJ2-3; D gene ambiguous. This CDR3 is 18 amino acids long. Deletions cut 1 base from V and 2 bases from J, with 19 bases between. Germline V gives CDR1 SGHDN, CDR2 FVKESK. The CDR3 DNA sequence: TGTGCCAGCAGCCAAGGGTTCCGGCACGGACCCTACACAGATACGCAGTATTTT. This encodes CASSQGFRHGPYTDTQYF.

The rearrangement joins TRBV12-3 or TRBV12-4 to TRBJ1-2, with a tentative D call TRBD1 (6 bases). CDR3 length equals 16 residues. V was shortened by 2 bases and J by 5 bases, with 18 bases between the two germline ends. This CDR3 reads CASSLRGGGANYGYTF. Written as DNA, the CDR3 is TGTGCCAGCAGTTTACGAGGGGGAGGAGCGAATTATGGCTACACCTTC.

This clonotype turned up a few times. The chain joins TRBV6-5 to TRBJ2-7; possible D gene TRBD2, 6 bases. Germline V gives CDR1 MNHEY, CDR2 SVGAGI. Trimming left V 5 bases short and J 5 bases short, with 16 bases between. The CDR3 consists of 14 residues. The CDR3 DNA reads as TGTGCCAGCAGTATGGGCGGGGCGGGCAACGAGCAGTACTTC. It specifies CASSMGGAGNEQYF.

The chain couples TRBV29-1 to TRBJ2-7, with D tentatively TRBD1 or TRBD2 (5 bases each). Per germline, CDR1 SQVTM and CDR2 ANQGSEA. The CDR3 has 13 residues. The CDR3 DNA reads TGCAGCCTTGAAGACGGGGACCCCTGCGAGCAGTACGTC. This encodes CSLEDGDPCEQYV.

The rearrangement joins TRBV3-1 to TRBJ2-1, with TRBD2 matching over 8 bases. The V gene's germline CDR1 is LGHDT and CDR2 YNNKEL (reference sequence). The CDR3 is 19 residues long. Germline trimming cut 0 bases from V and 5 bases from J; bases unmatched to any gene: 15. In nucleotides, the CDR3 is TGTGCCAGCAGCCAAGAATTAAGCGGGAGCGGCGGGTTGGACAATGAGCAGTTCTTC. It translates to CASSQELSGSGGLDNEQFF.

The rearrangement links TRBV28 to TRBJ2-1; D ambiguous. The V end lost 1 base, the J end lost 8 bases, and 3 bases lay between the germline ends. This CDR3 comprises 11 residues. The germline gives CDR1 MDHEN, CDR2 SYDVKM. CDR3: CASSLYYEQFF. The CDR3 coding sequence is TGTGCCAGCAGTTTATATTATGAGCAGTTCTTC.

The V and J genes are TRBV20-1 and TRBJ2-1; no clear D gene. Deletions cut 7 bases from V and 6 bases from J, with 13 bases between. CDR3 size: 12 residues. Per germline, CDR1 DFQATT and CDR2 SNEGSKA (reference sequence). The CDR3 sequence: CSVAQGSNEQFF. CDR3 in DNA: TGCAGTGTTGCGCAAGGGTCCAATGAGCAGTTCTTC.

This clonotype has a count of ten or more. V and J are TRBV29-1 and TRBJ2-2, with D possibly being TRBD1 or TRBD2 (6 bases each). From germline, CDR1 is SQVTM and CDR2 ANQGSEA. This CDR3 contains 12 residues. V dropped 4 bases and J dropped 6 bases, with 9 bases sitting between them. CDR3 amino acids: CSVGGAAGELFF. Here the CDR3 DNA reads TGCAGCGTTGGGGGGGCCGCCGGGGAGCTGTTTTTT.

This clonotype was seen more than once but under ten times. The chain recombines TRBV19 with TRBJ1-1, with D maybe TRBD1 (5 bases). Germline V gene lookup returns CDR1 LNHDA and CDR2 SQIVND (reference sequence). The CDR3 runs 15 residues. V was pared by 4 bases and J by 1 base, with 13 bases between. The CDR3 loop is CASSTAGTGNTEAFF. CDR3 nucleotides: TGTGCCAGTAGTACCGCCGGGACTGGGAACACTGAAGCTTTCTTT.

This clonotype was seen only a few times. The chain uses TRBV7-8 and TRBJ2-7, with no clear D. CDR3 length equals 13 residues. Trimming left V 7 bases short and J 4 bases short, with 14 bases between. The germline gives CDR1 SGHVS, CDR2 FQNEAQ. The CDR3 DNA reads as TGTGCCAGCACCAAAGGGCAGGCTTACGAGCAGTACTTC. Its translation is CASTKGQAYEQYF.

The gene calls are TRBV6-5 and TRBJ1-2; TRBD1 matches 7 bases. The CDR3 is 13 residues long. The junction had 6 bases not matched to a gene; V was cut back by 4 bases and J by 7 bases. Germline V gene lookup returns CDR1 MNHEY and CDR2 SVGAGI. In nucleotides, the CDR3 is TGTGCCAGCAGTTCACCGGACAGGACTGGCTACACCTTC. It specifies CASSSPDRTGYTF.

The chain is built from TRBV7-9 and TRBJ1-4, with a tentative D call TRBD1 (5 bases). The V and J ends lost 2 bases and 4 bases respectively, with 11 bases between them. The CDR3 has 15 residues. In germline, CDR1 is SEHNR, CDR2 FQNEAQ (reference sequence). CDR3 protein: CASSLTATVNEKLFF. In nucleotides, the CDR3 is TGTGCCAGCAGCTTAACCGCGACAGTTAATGAAAAACTGTTTTTT.

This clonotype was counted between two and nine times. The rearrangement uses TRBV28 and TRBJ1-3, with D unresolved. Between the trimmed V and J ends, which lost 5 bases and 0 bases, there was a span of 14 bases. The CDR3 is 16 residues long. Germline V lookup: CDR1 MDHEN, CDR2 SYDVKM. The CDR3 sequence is CASSPMGKSSGNTIYF. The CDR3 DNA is TGTGCCAGCAGTCCAATGGGAAAATCCTCTGGAAACACCATATATTTT.

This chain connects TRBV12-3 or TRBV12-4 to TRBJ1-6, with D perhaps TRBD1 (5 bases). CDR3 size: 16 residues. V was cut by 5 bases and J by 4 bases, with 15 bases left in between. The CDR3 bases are TGTGCCAGCAGTATCAGGTTATGGGGGTATAATTCACCCCTCCACTTT. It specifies CASSIRLWGYNSPLHF.